This T cell receptor (beta chain) stems from a study of blood T cell repertoires in COVID-19. Study as a whole: Sources were T cells, B-cell-depleted T cells, or PBMCs; the material itself was cDNA or gDNA.

Clones were read by immunoSEQ multiplex PCR, and TCRdb kept only the in-frame ones, dropping some. The profile shows approximately 250,000 clones, about 90% of them singletons. V lost 2 bases, J lost 1 base, and 11 bases lay in between. CDR3 length: 15 amino acids. Germline loops: CDR1 MNHEY, CDR2 SVGAGI. The chain is built from TRBV6-5 and TRBJ1-1; D gene unclear. The receptor was derived from a woman between 25 and 40 years old with acute COVID-19. Sequenced sample: PBMCs or T cells enriched from blood (not recorded which). The CDR3 bases are TGTGCCAGCAGTTACGATGGAGGCGGGAACACTGAAGCTTTCTTT. Encoded protein: CASSYDGGGNTEAFF.